This note documents a single TCR beta chain sequence. The target antigen is unknown. CDR1 and CDR2 (germline): MNHEY, SMNVEV (reference sequence). J gave up 3 bases and V 2 bases, and 1 base lay outside the gene matches. The CDR3 runs to 14 residues. This sample is part of a study of shared clonotypes between healthy human individuals. At the level of the study: Each donor's CD8 memory used one plate, CD8 naive two, each CD4 subset three.

The data were produced by immunoSEQ multiplex PCR, yet TCRdb's version contains in-frame clones alone and is incomplete. The sample comprises 2 million to 2.5 million clones, 80% to 95% of which are singletons, and about 0.34% rests with the top ten. Study observations and caveats: Limitation of the genetic and exposure-history diversity represented came from the few donors. Naive CD4 clonotype sharing across several donors was about 5.3%.

The chain has TRBV27 and TRBJ1-3, with 7 bases fitting TRBD1. This receptor was taken from a young man in good health. Some clones in this sample may be carry-over from other donors' samples. Sequencing was carried out using naive CD4+ T cells from PBMCs. Subset indicated: CD45RA+ positively selected. In DNA form, the CDR3 reads TGTGCCAGCAGTTTAGCAGGGGGTGGAAACACCATATATTTT. This sequence encodes CASSLAGGGNTIYF.